Detailed here is one TCR beta chain. The record originates from a study of blood T cell repertoires in COVID-19. Sequencing was performed with immunoSEQ multiplex PCR; in TCRdb, only in-frame clones are kept and a portion is missing. The repertoire holds 200,000 to 250,000 clones, with around 81% as singletons. Trimming cost V 3 bases and J 1 base, with 10 bases left between them. From germline, CDR1 is PRHDT and CDR2 FYEKMQ (reference sequence). The CDR3 runs 14 residues. Material for sequencing was PBMCs or T cells enriched from blood (not recorded which). The chain is built from TRBV13 and TRBJ2-7, with D possibly TRBD1 on 6 matching bases. This receptor was obtained from a woman aged 35 to 49 with acute COVID-19. CDR3 sequence: CASSFTQGSYEQYF. Here the CDR3 DNA reads TGTGCCAGCAGCTTCACACAGGGTTCCTACGAGCAGTACTTC.